These T cell receptor beta chains were read from a single sample in a study of shared clonotypes between healthy human individuals. The repertoire was sequenced with immunoSEQ multiplex PCR; TCRdb's copy has only in-frame clones and lacks some. The sample has around 2.1 million clones; around 93% are singletons. The sample was naive CD8+ T cells from PBMCs. The receptors derive from a man aged 18-30 years in good health. Some clones in this sample may be carry-over from other donors' samples. CDR3s include the opening cysteine and the closing phenylalanine or tryptophan. D genes are given only for firm matches. Not every row has a clone size; where given, it reads once, few, many or a size class.

d_call	v_call	cdr3_length	j_call	clone_size	cdr3_nt	cdr3_aa
TRBD1	TRBV6-1	16	TRBJ1-5	once	TGTGCCAGCAGTGCAAATAGGGGACAGAGCAATCAGCCCCAGCATTTT	CASSANRGQSNQPQHF
TRBD2	TRBV7-8	18	TRBJ2-1	NA	TGTGCCAGCAGCTTAGAACTAGCGGGAGGACCTTTCTACAATGAGCAGTTCTTC	CASSLELAGGPFYNEQFF
NA	TRBV15	15	TRBJ2-7	once	TGTGCCACCAGCAGCCAATTGTCTCCCACCTACGAGCAGTACTTC	CATSSQLSPTYEQYF
NA	TRBV27	14	TRBJ1-5	NA	TGTGCCAGCAGTTTCTTGGGGGGAGGACGGCCCCAGCATTTT	CASSFLGGGRPQHF
NA	TRBV19	15	TRBJ2-5	once	TGTGCCAGTAGTCCGACCGGACGGATCCAAGAGACCCAGTACTTC	CASSPTGRIQETQYF
NA	TRBV21-1	18	TRBJ2-7	NA	TGTGCCAGCAGCAAAGCGGCGGGGGCGAGGGGACCGACCTACGAGCAGTACTTC	CASSKAAGARGPTYEQYF
NA	TRBV6-1	14	TRBJ2-1	NA	TGTGCCAGCAGCGACGGGGTGGATTTCCGTGAGCAGTTCTTC	CASSDGVDFREQFF
NA	TRBV5-4	17	TRBJ2-6	NA	TGTGCCAGTAACATTGACGCAGCCCTCTCTGGGGCCAACGTCCTGACTTTC	CASNIDAALSGANVLTF
NA	TRBV27	14	TRBJ2-7	NA	TGTGCCAGCAGTTTAACGCGAAGCTCCTACGAGCAGTACTTC	CASSLTRSSYEQYF
NA	TRBV30	11	TRBJ2-2	NA	TGTGCCTGGAAATTGAGAGGGGAGCTGTTTTTT	CAWKLRGELFF
NA	TRBV27	12	TRBJ1-2	NA	TGTGCCAGCAGTCCCCTGGGCTATGGCTACACCTTC	CASSPLGYGYTF
NA	TRBV2	15	TRBJ2-7	NA	TGTGCCAGCATCTTAGTAGGGGGGGTATACTACGAGCAGTACTTC	CASILVGGVYYEQYF
NA	TRBV19	16	TRBJ2-7	NA	TGTGCCAGTAGTATAGGTCCAGCGACCCTTTCCTACGAGCAGTACTTC	CASSIGPATLSYEQYF
TRBD2	TRBV12-5	19	TRBJ2-5	once	TGTGCTAGTGGTTTGGTATATCCCACGGGGACTAGGGGCTTAGAGACCCAGTACTTC	CASGLVYPTGTRGLETQYF
NA	TRBV28	10	TRBJ1-2	NA	TGTGCCAGCTCTGACTATGGCTACACCTTC	CASSDYGYTF
TRBD1	TRBV5-1	17	TRBJ1-3	NA	TGCGCCAGCAGCTTACCGGACAGGGGCCTCTCTGGAAACACCATATATTTT	CASSLPDRGLSGNTIYF
TRBD1	TRBV10-3	18	TRBJ1-2	NA	TGTGCCATCAGTGAAATGGGGATAGCGACCGGGACAGCGTATGGCTACACCTTC	CAISEMGIATGTAYGYTF
NA	TRBV15	14	TRBJ1-1	NA	TGTGCCACCAGCAACGGGGGCGAGGACACTGAAGCTTTCTTT	CATSNGGEDTEAFF
NA	TRBV27	13	TRBJ2-7	NA	TGTGCCAGCAGTTTATCGCTCACCTACGAGCAGTACTTC	CASSLSLTYEQYF
TRBD1	TRBV6-5	14	TRBJ2-4	NA	TGTGCCAGCAGTTACCGCAGCACAGGGGACATTCAGTACTTC	CASSYRSTGDIQYF
NA	TRBV27	11	TRBJ1-3	NA	TGTGCCAGCGCCACTGGAAACACCATATATTTT	CASATGNTIYF
NA	TRBV5-4	12	TRBJ1-2	NA	TGTGCCAGCAGGGATGCAGGGGATGGCTACACCTTC	CASRDAGDGYTF
NA	TRBV15	13	TRBJ2-1	NA	TGTGCCACCACCAACTCCAGGTTCCATGAGCAGTTCTTC	CATTNSRFHEQFF
NA	TRBV14	15	TRBJ1-1	few	TGTGCCAGCAGCCAAGGAGTACAGGGAGGCACTGAAGCTTTCTTT	CASSQGVQGGTEAFF
NA	TRBV29-1	11	TRBJ1-2	NA	TGCACCTGTTGGGAATCGGTCGGCTACACCTTC	CTCWESVGYTF
TRBD1	TRBV9	15	TRBJ1-3	NA	TGTGCCAGCAGCACCGGGACAGGGGGCGGAAACACCATATATTTT	CASSTGTGGGNTIYF
NA	TRBV7-2	13	TRBJ2-7	NA	TGTGCCAGCAGCTCTTTCGGGGGCTACGAGCAGTACTTC	CASSSFGGYEQYF
NA	TRBV9	16	TRBJ2-5	NA	TGTGCCAGCAGCCCGAGGGGGGACACCCCGCTACGCACCCAGTACTTC	CASSPRGDTPLRTQYF
TRBD1	TRBV11-2	16	TRBJ2-1	NA	TGTGCCAGCAGCTTATTGAGGGGGCCTACCTACAATGAGCAGTTCTTC	CASSLLRGPTYNEQFF
NA	TRBV7-8	15	TRBJ2-7	NA	TGTGCCAGCAGCTTAGATACAGGCCTCTCCTACGAGCAGTACTTC	CASSLDTGLSYEQYF
NA	TRBV7-9	14	TRBJ2-3	once	TGTGCCAGCAGCTCCACTCCCCGCACAGATACGCAGTATTTT	CASSSTPRTDTQYF
NA	TRBV14	17	TRBJ2-3	NA	TGTGCCAGCAGCCCGTCTTCACTGAGATCTAGCACAGATACGCAGTATTTT	CASSPSSLRSSTDTQYF
NA	TRBV9	17	TRBJ1-4	NA	TGTGCCAGCAGCGGGCGTGATTCGGGGGCGGATAATGAAAAACTGTTTTTT	CASSGRDSGADNEKLFF
NA	TRBV9	13	TRBJ2-7	NA	TGTGCCAGCAGCACTGGACATGCCTACGAGCAGTACTTC	CASSTGHAYEQYF
NA	TRBV7-3	15	TRBJ2-7	NA	TGTGCCAGCAGCGTACAACAGGGATCCGGCTACGAGCAGTACTTC	CASSVQQGSGYEQYF
NA	TRBV29-1	12	TRBJ1-2	NA	TGCAGCGTTCTCTCGCCTTTTCATGGCTACACCTTC	CSVLSPFHGYTF
TRBD1	TRBV2	16	TRBJ2-1	NA	TGTGCCAGCAGTGAAGTTTGGGACAGGGCCGACAATGAGCAGTTCTTC	CASSEVWDRADNEQFF
NA	TRBV4-3	17	TRBJ2-2	NA	TGCGCCAGCAGCCAAGCTCCCCGGGACTGGAACACCGGGGAGCTGTTTTTT	CASSQAPRDWNTGELFF
NA	TRBV5-1	15	TRBJ1-2	once	TGCGCCAGCAGCTTGGGACAGGAATTTAACTATGGCTACACCTTC	CASSLGQEFNYGYTF
TRBD2	TRBV29-1	13	TRBJ2-3	NA	TGCAGCGCTCCGACTAGCTCCACAGATACGCAGTATTTT	CSAPTSSTDTQYF